This TCR beta chain was documented in a study of cytomegalovirus exposure and HLA in healthy donors. Findings and caveats of the study: It was reportedly the case that the classifier diagnosed cytomegalovirus status with high specificity and sensitivity. Some V segments, including TRBV6-2 and TRBV6-3, were excluded as indistinguishable. Most of the CMV-associated TCR beta chains (in a later analysis) appeared to be HLA-restricted.

V lost 7 bases, J lost 6 bases, and 8 bases stayed unmatched. CDR3 length: 12 amino acids. Looked up from germline, CDR1 is GTSNPN and CDR2 is SVGIG (reference sequence). Amplification used 60 Vbeta primers and 13 Jbeta primers. The table came from immunoSEQ multiplex PCR; TCRdb's copy has only in-frame clones and leaves some out. The table shows approximately 120,000 clones, with more than 65% occurring only once. Of note for this clone: What it binds is unknown.

The specimen sequenced was PBMCs. The chain couples TRBV30 to TRBJ2-7; 8 nucleotides align to TRBD1. The sequence derives from a woman in her sixties or seventies in good health and CMV-seropositive. CDR3: CAYGQGPFEQYF. Written as DNA, the CDR3 is TGTGCCTACGGACAGGGACCCTTCGAGCAGTACTTC.